This T cell receptor beta chain stems from a study of blood T cell repertoires in COVID-19. The overall study: Specimens from acute and convalescent COVID-19 originated in the United States, Italy and Spain. T cells, B-cell-depleted T cells, or PBMCs provided the cDNA or gDNA that served as material.

Per the study methods: Amplification from reference gene primers served as the basis for estimated nucleated cell counts. Libraries were prepared by immunoSEQ multiplex PCR; TCRdb keeps only in-frame clonotypes and omits some of them. The V and J calls and clone size come from that table; D and trimming were worked out from the DNA. The table records 25,000 to 30,000 clones, around 92% of them present only once. Per germline, CDR1 SGHAT and CDR2 FQNNGV. Unmatched junction bases numbered 2, after V lost 2 bases and J lost 6 bases. The CDR3 covers 13 residues. This clone was counted once. The clonotype was recovered from a man aged 45-65 years with active COVID-19. The rearrangement joins TRBV11-2 to TRBJ2-7, with TRBD1 matching 9 bases. Material: peripheral blood. The CDR3 sequence is CASSLYRGLEQYF. The CDR3, as DNA: TGTGCCAGCAGCTTATACAGGGGGCTCGAGCAGTACTTC.